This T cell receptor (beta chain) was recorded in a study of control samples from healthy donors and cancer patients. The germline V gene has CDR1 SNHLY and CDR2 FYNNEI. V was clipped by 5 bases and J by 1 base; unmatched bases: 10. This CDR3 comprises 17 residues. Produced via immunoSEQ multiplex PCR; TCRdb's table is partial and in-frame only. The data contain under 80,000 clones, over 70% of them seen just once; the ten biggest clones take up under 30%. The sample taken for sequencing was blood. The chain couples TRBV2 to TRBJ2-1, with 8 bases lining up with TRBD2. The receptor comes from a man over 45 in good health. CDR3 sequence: CASSPMAGGRSYNEQFF. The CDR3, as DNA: TGTGCCAGCAGTCCCATGGCGGGGGGCCGGTCCTACAATGAGCAGTTCTTC.